What follows are 11 T cell receptor beta chains derived from one specimen sequenced in a study of OX40 agonist ivuxolimab in advanced cancers. Sequencing was performed with immunoSEQ multiplex PCR; in TCRdb, only in-frame clones are kept and a portion is missing. Among about 82,000 clones listed, around nine tenths were seen once. Sequences were derived from CD4+ or CD8+ T cells sorted from blood, sampled in a trial of the OX40 agonist ivuxolimab. All receptors derive from an adult with an advanced solid tumor such as melanoma, head and neck, liver or kidney cancer.

V usage is TRBV14 and J usage is TRBJ2-3; a possible D gene is TRBD2 (6 bases). CDR1 SGHDN and CDR2 FVKESK come from the germline V gene. V lost 5 bases and J 2 bases, leaving 11 bases between the germline ends. This CDR3 comprises 14 residues. The CDR3 coding sequence is TGTGCCAGCAGCGATAGCGGCCCCACAGATACGCAGTATTTT. Translation gives CASSDSGPTDTQYF.

The genes are TRBV6-1 and TRBJ2-3; TRBD1 matches 8 bases. This CDR3 region has 17 residues. Trimming removed 3 bases from V and 1 base from J; junction bases left unmatched: 9. Germline V gene sequence: CDR1 MNHNS, CDR2 SASEGT. CDR3 bases: TGTGCCAGCAGTGACCGGACAGGGTTCTTTGGCACAGATACGCAGTATTTT. It specifies CASSDRTGFFGTDTQYF.

The rearrangement uses TRBV10-3 and TRBJ2-3; D unresolved. The CDR3 contains 12 residues. V was cut by 9 bases and J by 3 bases, with 10 bases left in between. Germline loops: CDR1 ENHRY, CDR2 SYGVKD. CDR3 sequence: CAIWTGTDTQYF. CDR3 nucleotide sequence: TGTGCCATTTGGACGGGTACAGATACGCAGTATTTT.

This clone was detected once. The rearrangement links TRBV4-2 to TRBJ2-7; D is perhaps TRBD1 or TRBD2 (6 bases each). There are 17 residues in the CDR3. CDR1 and CDR2 from the germline V gene are LGHNA and YNFKEQ. Trimming cost V 3 bases and J 0 bases, with 18 bases left between them. The CDR3 nucleotides are TGTGCCAGCAGCCAGGGGGCTCCGGGGGTCGCCTCCTACGAGCAGTACTTC. It encodes CASSQGAPGVASYEQYF.

The chain has TRBV19 and TRBJ2-7; 9 nucleotides line up with TRBD2. Unmatched junction bases numbered 6, after V lost 6 bases and J lost 6 bases. The germline CDR1 and CDR2 sequences are LNHDA and SQIVND (reference sequence). The CDR3 consists of 13 residues. CDR3 sequence reads: CASRPGLAGEQYF. CDR3 DNA: TGTGCCAGTAGACCGGGACTAGCAGGCGAGCAGTACTTC. Supplemented by reference TRBV19 and TRBJ2-7, the full variable domain reads DGGITQSPKYLFRKEGQNVTLSCEQNLNHDAMYWYRQDPGQGLRLIYYSQIVNDFQKGDIAEGYSVSREKKESFPLTVTSAQKNPTAFYLCASRPGLAGEQYFGPGTRLTVT.

The chain recombines TRBV30 with TRBJ2-7; D perhaps matches TRBD2 (7 bases). The CDR3 runs 14 residues. With 1 base removed from V and 6 bases from J, the gap between germline ends came to 16 bases. Germline values: CDR1 GTSNPN, CDR2 SVGIG (reference sequence). The CDR3 here is CAWSETGGGSEQYF. DNA of the CDR3: TGTGCCTGGAGTGAGACAGGCGGGGGATCCGAGCAGTACTTC.

The chain has TRBV28 and TRBJ2-7; possibly TRBD1 for D (5 bases). With 1 base removed from V and 1 base from J, the gap between germline ends came to 14 bases. The germline gives CDR1 MDHEN, CDR2 SYDVKM. The CDR3 is 16 amino acids. The CDR3 sequence: CASSLSPRQPSYEQYF. As DNA, the CDR3 is TGTGCCAGCAGTTTATCCCCTCGACAGCCATCCTACGAGCAGTACTTC.

In its sample, this clone was seen once. CDR3 amino acids: CASSSGPLLAKNIQYF. The CDR3 bases are TGTGCCAGCAGTTCCGGTCCTCTGCTAGCCAAAAACATTCAGTACTTC. V and J are TRBV28 and TRBJ2-4; no clear D. The CDR3 is 16 amino acids. The germline CDR1 and CDR2 sequences are MDHEN and SYDVKM. The V and J ends lost 4 bases and 0 bases respectively, with 13 bases between them.

This chain links TRBV30 with TRBJ2-5; D not certain. Germline V CDR1 and CDR2: GTSNPN, SVGIG (reference sequence). The CDR3 contains 11 residues. V was trimmed by 2 bases and J by 4 bases, leaving 5 bases between them. CDR3 in amino acids: CAWSRRETQYF. The CDR3 nucleotides read TGTGCCTGGAGTCGGAGAGAGACCCAGTACTTC.

The chain is built from TRBV11-1 and TRBJ1-1, with 8 bases aligning to TRBD1. After removal of 5 bases from V and 4 bases from J, the junction contained 6 bases not matched to a gene. The CDR3 contains 14 residues. The V gene's germline CDR1 is SGHAT and CDR2 FQDESV (reference sequence). The DNA for the CDR3 is TGTGCCAGCAGCCCCAGGGGGCAGGGCACTGAAGCTTTCTTT. Its protein is CASSPRGQGTEAFF.

CDR3 bases: TGTGCCAGCAGTTTCCAGGCCGAGGGGGCTTTCTTT. It specifies CASSFQAEGAFF. This chain joins TRBV28 and TRBJ1-1; a weak D match, TRBD1 (5 bases). The germline V gene encodes CDR1 MDHEN and CDR2 SYDVKM. V lost 3 bases to trimming and J lost 11 bases, with 13 bases between them. The CDR3 totals 12 residues.